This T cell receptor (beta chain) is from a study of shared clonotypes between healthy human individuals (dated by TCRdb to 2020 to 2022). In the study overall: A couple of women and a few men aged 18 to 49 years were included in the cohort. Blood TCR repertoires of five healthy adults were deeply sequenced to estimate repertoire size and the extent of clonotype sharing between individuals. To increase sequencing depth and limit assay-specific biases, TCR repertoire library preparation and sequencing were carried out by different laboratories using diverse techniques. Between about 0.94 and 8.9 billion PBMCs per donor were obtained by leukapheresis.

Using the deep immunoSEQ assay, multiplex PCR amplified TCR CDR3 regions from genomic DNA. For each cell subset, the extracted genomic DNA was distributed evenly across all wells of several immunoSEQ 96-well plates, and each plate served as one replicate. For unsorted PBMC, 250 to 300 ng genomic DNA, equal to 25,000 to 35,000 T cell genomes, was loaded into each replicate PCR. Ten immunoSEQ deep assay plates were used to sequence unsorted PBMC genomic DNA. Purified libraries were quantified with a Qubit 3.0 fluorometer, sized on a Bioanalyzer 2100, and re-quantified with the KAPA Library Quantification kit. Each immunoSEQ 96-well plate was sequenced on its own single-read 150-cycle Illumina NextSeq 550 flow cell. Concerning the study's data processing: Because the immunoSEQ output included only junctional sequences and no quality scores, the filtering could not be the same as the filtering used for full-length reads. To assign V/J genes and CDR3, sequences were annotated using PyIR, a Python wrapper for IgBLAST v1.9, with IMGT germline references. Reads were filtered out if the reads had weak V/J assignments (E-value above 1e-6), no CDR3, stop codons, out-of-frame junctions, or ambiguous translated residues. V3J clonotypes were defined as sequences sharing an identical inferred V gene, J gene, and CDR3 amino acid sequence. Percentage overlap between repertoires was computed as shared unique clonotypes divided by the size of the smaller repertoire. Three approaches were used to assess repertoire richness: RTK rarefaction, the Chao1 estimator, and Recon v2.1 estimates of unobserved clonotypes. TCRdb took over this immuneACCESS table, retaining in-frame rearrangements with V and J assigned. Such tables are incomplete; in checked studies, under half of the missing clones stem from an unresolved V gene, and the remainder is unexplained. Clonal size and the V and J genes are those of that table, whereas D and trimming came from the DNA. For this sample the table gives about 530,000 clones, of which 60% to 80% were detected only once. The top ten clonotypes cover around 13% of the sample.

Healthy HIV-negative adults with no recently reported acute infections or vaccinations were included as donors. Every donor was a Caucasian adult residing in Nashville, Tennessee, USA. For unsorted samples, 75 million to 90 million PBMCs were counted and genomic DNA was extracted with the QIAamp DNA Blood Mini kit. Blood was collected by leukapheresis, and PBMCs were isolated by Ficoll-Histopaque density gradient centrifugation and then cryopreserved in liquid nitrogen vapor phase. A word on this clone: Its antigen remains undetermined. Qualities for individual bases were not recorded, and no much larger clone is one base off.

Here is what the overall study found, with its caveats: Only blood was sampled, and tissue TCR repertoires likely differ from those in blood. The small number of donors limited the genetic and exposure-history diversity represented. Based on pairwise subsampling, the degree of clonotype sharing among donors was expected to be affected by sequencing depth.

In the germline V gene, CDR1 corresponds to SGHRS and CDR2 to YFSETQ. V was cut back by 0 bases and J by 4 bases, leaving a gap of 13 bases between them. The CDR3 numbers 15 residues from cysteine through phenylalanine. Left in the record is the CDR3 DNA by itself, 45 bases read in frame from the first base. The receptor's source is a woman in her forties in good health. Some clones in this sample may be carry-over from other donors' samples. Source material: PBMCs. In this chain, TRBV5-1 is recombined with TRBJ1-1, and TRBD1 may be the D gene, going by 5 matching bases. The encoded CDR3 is CASSLGTGLGTEAFF. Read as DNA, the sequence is TGCGCCAGCAGCTTGGGAACAGGTCTGGGCACTGAAGCTTTCTTT.